One and the same sample provided the 31 T cell receptor beta chains below, sequenced in a study of cytomegalovirus exposure and HLA in healthy donors. Vbeta (60) and Jbeta (13) primers were used in the PCR. Assay: immunoSEQ multiplex PCR; the TCRdb copy retains only in-frame clones and omits some. Of roughly 100,000 clones listed, 70% to 80% are singletons. The specimen sequenced was PBMCs. Source of these receptors: a male donor in good health and CMV-seropositive.

The chain combines TRBV7-2 with TRBJ1-5; 7 nucleotides line up with TRBD1. V dropped 5 bases and J dropped 7; count of bases not matched to a gene: 5. The CDR3 has 13 residues. Germline CDR1 SGHTA, CDR2 FQGNSA. CDR3 sequence reads: CASSIQGRQPQHF. CDR3 in DNA: TGTGCCAGCAGCATACAGGGGCGGCAGCCCCAGCATTTT. Drawing the rest from reference TRBV7-2 and TRBJ1-5, the complete variable domain is GAGVSQSPSNKVTEKGKDVELRCDPISGHTALYWYRQSLGQGLEFLIYFQGNSAPDKSGLPSDRFSAERTGGSVSTLTIQRTQQEDSAVYLCASSIQGRQPQHFGDGTRLSIL.

The gene calls are TRBV28 and TRBJ2-5; the match to TRBD2 covers 10 bases. The CDR3 is 14 amino acids. V was clipped by 7 bases and J by 3 bases; unmatched bases: 5. The germline CDR1 and CDR2 sequences are MDHEN and SYDVKM. For the CDR3, the DNA is TGTGCCAGCAAGACCAGCGGGAGGGAAGAGACCCAGTACTTC. It yields the protein CASKTSGREETQYF.

The chain joins TRBV9 to TRBJ2-2, with 7 bases fitting TRBD1. CDR1 is SGDLS and CDR2 is YYNGEE in the germline V gene. The CDR3 has 13 amino acids. Trimming removed 1 base from V and 6 bases from J; junction bases left unmatched: 0. CDR3 region: CASSVRGPGELFF. As DNA, the CDR3 is TGTGCCAGCAGCGTAAGGGGGCCCGGGGAGCTGTTTTTT.

The V and J genes are TRBV28 and TRBJ1-5; D perhaps matches TRBD1 (6 bases). V was shortened by 8 bases and J by 5 bases, with 16 bases between the two germline ends. The length of the CDR3 is 14 residues. CDR1 is MDHEN, CDR2 SYDVKM, per germline. Written as DNA, the CDR3 is TGTGCCAGCTATGGATCGGGGGGCCATCAGCCCCAGCATTTT. It is translated as CASYGSGGHQPQHF.

This chain uses TRBV7-3 with TRBJ2-2; 10 nucleotides match TRBD2. CDR1 SGHTA and CDR2 FQGTGA come from the germline V gene. The V gene end was trimmed by 5 bases and the J gene end by 5 bases; junction bases not matched to a gene: 5. The CDR3 contains 15 residues. CDR3 sequence (DNA): TGTGCCAGCAGCCACAGGACTAGCGGAACCGGGGAGCTGTTTTTT. It specifies CASSHRTSGTGELFF.

The chain couples TRBV28 to TRBJ1-1; D is ambiguous. There are 12 residues in the CDR3. From germline, CDR1 is MDHEN and CDR2 SYDVKM. Trimming took off 7 bases at V and 0 bases at J, with 6 bases between the two ends. CDR3 region: CASTDMNTEAFF. CDR3 bases: TGTGCCAGCACAGATATGAACACTGAAGCTTTCTTT.

The rearrangement joins TRBV7-6 to TRBJ2-7, with D perhaps matching TRBD1 (6 bases). This CDR3 region has 14 residues. Trimming left V 4 bases short and J 2 bases short, with 12 bases between. Per the germline V gene, CDR1 is SGHVS and CDR2 is FNYEAQ. In DNA form, the CDR3 reads TGTGCCAGCAGCTCCCGGGACAACCCCTACGAGCAGTACTTC. Its translation is CASSSRDNPYEQYF.

V usage is TRBV19 and J usage is TRBJ2-3; 7 positions match TRBD1. This CDR3 has 16 residues. Trimming at V came to 3 bases and at J to 2 bases, leaving 8 bases not matched to a gene. Germline-derived CDR1 and CDR2 are LNHDA and SQIVND (reference sequence). The CDR3 loop reads CASSIGWDSLTDTQYF. CDR3 bases: TGTGCCAGTAGTATTGGTTGGGACAGCCTCACAGATACGCAGTATTTT.

This clone has only a few counts. The genes are TRBV7-3 and TRBJ2-6; weak D call: TRBD1 (5 bases). V was shortened by 8 bases and J by 0 bases, with 8 bases between the two germline ends. CDR1 is SGHTA and CDR2 is FQGTGA in the germline V gene. The CDR3 loop spans 14 amino acids. CDR3 region: CASGAYSGANVLTF. CDR3 in DNA: TGTGCCAGCGGGGCTTACTCTGGGGCCAACGTCCTGACTTTC.

The chain uses TRBV27 and TRBJ2-5; no clear D. From germline, CDR1 is MNHEY and CDR2 SMNVEV (reference sequence). V shed 5 bases and J shed 2 bases, with 3 bases lying between them. The CDR3 loop spans 11 amino acids. The CDR3 DNA sequence: TGTGCCAGCAGTCCTCAAGAGACCCAGTACTTC. Protein sequence: CASSPQETQYF.

As regards this clone: One end of the junction fails to match germline, which may point to a read error. The V call is TRBV25-1, the J call TRBJ2-7, with D tentatively TRBD2 (5 bases). CDR3 length equals 13 residues. Germline V gene lookup returns CDR1 MGHDK and CDR2 SYGVNS. The CDR3 protein is CASNELGSYEQYF. Written as DNA, the CDR3 is TGTGCCAGCAATGAACTAGGATCCTACGAGCAGTACTTC.

The chain joins TRBV5-6 to TRBJ1-2; 9 positions match TRBD1. The CDR3 sequence is 13 residues long. Germline lookup yields CDR1 SGHDT and CDR2 YYEEEE. Trimming at V came to 6 bases and at J to 5 bases, leaving 5 bases not matched to a gene. For the CDR3, the DNA is TGTGCCAGCACCTGGGGGACAGGGTATGGCTACACCTTC. Translation: CASTWGTGYGYTF.

This clone appeared a few times. V is TRBV7-2 and J is TRBJ2-3, with 8 bases that match TRBD2. Losses at the gene ends were 5 bases for V and 6 bases for J; bases not matched to a gene: 7. This CDR3 has 14 amino acids. Germline V gene lookup returns CDR1 SGHTA and CDR2 FQGNSA. The DNA of the CDR3 is TGTGCCAGCAGCCCGGGACTAGTGCCGGATACGCAGTATTTT. Translating it yields CASSPGLVPDTQYF.

The sample holds one count of this clone. V is TRBV7-6 and J is TRBJ2-5, with TRBD2 matching 11 bases. The germline V gene has CDR1 SGHVS and CDR2 FNYEAQ. V trimming: 1 base; J trimming: 5 bases; junction bases outside the gene matches: 6. This CDR3 is 16 amino acids long. CDR3 sequence: CASSLVAGGPEETQYF. The CDR3 nucleotides are TGTGCCAGCAGCTTAGTAGCGGGAGGGCCGGAGGAGACCCAGTACTTC. Combining the CDR3 with reference TRBV7-6 and TRBJ2-5 gives the whole variable domain GAGVSQSPRYKVTKRGQDVALRCDPISGHVSLYWYRQALGQGPEFLTYFNYEAQQDKSGLPNDRFSAERPEGSISTLTIQRTEQRDSAMYRCASSLVAGGPEETQYFGPGTRLLVL.

This clone was seen a few times. J is TRBJ2-1 and V is TRBV4-1, with 12 bases matching TRBD2. The CDR3 covers 19 residues. The junction had 12 bases not matched to a gene; V was cut back by 4 bases and J by 2 bases. Germline loops: CDR1 MGHRA, CDR2 YSYEKL. The CDR3 DNA is TGCGCCAGCAGCCCCGGACTAGCGGGGCTGTTTAGTACCTACAATGAGCAGTTCTTC. Amino acids: CASSPGLAGLFSTYNEQFF.

This rearrangement joins TRBV19 to TRBJ2-2; 9 bases fit TRBD2. With V trimmed by 5 bases and J by 2 bases, 18 bases remained unmatched. The CDR3 length is 20 residues. CDR1 LNHDA and CDR2 SQIVND come from the germline V gene (reference sequence). The CDR3 nucleotides read TGTGCCAGTAGTCCCCGGGGGAAGAGACTAGCGGCCTACAACACCGGGGAGCTGTTTTTT. Amino acids: CASSPRGKRLAAYNTGELFF.

The rearrangement uses TRBV7-2 and TRBJ1-3; no clear D. The CDR3 extends over 16 amino acids. Germline loops: CDR1 SGHTA, CDR2 FQGNSA. Trimming pared 2 bases from V and 0 bases from J, leaving 11 bases between. CDR3 nucleotides: TGTGCCAGCAGCTTATTTCACAGTAGCTCTGGAAACACCATATATTTT. Its protein product is CASSLFHSSSGNTIYF.

V is TRBV19 and J is TRBJ1-5; D is uncertain. In germline, CDR1 is LNHDA, CDR2 SQIVND (reference sequence). Deletions cut 0 bases from V and 3 bases from J, with 6 bases between. This CDR3 spans 14 amino acids. CDR3 coding DNA: TGTGCCAGTAGTATAGACAGGATCAATCAGCCCCAGCATTTT. Translation: CASSIDRINQPQHF.

Details on this clone: At one boundary the junction diverges from the germline segment, which might be a read error. CDR3 bases: TGTGCCAGCAGTTTAATACAGGCTAACACCGGAGAGCTGTTTTTT. Translating it yields CASSLIQANTGELFF. V gene TRBV28 combines with J gene TRBJ2-2; possibly TRBD1 for D (5 bases). The germline gives CDR1 MDHEN, CDR2 SYDVKM. CDR3 length: 15 residues.

CDR3 DNA sequence: TGTGCCAGCAGCTTAGGTGGGGGCAGGACCCTCTCCTACGAGCAGTACTTC. This translates into CASSLGGGRTLSYEQYF. This sequence joins TRBV7-9 and TRBJ2-7; possibly TRBD1 for D (6 bases). V lost 1 base to trimming and J lost 0 bases, with 16 bases between them. CDR3 length: 17 amino acids. Germline assignment: CDR1 SEHNR and CDR2 FQNEAQ (reference sequence).

This chain joins TRBV29-1 and TRBJ2-2; 9 bases agree with TRBD2. Germline V CDR1 and CDR2: SQVTM, ANQGSEA. The CDR3 sequence is 15 residues long. V was clipped by 6 bases and J by 0 bases; unmatched bases: 5. CDR3 in amino acids: CSVGTSHSNTGELFF. The DNA for the CDR3 is TGCAGCGTCGGGACTAGCCATTCGAACACCGGGGAGCTGTTTTTT.

The gene calls are TRBV4-1 and TRBJ2-4, with 9 nucleotides matching TRBD2. V was pared by 1 base and J by 9 bases, with 10 bases of the junction left unmatched. Germline lookup yields CDR1 MGHRA and CDR2 YSYEKL. The CDR3 consists of 16 residues. CDR3 DNA: TGCGCCAGCAGCCAAGGGGCGGGAGGGCCGTATTCCATTCAGTACTTC. It translates to CASSQGAGGPYSIQYF.

The genes are TRBV5-1 and TRBJ2-5; TRBD2 agrees at 7 bases. This CDR3 has 14 amino acids. Trimming at V came to 4 bases and at J to 3 bases, leaving 6 bases not matched to a gene. Germline V CDR1 and CDR2: SGHRS, YFSETQ. In nucleotides, the CDR3 is TGCGCCAGCAGCCCGCGCGGACTAGAAGAGACCCAGTACTTC. This sequence encodes CASSPRGLEETQYF.

The J gene is TRBJ2-7, the V gene TRBV15; 12 bases fit TRBD2. V was pared by 0 bases and J by 4 bases, with 10 bases of the junction left unmatched. This CDR3 is built from 18 residues. Germline V lookup: CDR1 LNHNV, CDR2 YYDKDF (reference sequence). The CDR3 spells CATSRDWVTSGRGYEQYF. As DNA, the CDR3 is TGTGCCACCAGCAGAGATTGGGTGACTAGCGGGAGAGGTTACGAGCAGTACTTC. The whole variable domain, filled in from reference TRBV15 and TRBJ2-7, reads DAMVIQNPRYQVTQFGKPVTLSCSQTLNHNVMYWYQQKSSQAPKLLFHYYDKDFNNEADTPDNFQSRRPNTSFCFLDIRSPGLGDTAMYLCATSRDWVTSGRGYEQYFGPGTRLTVT.

The V and J genes are TRBV27 and TRBJ2-7; D is ambiguous. With 4 bases removed from V and 1 base from J, the gap between germline ends came to 20 bases. Germline CDR1 is MNHEY and CDR2 is SMNVEV (reference sequence). The CDR3 is 17 amino acids. The CDR3 loop reads CASSSTRPPGSSYEQYF. For the CDR3, the DNA is TGTGCCAGCAGTTCGACCCGGCCTCCGGGTAGTTCCTACGAGCAGTACTTC.

This rearrangement joins TRBV29-1 to TRBJ2-1; possible D gene TRBD2, 6 bases. Per germline, CDR1 SQVTM and CDR2 ANQGSEA. V lost 0 bases, J lost 4 bases, and 10 bases lay in between. The CDR3 runs 14 residues. This CDR3 reads CSVEETSLYNEQFF. The CDR3 DNA is TGCAGCGTTGAAGAAACTAGCCTATACAATGAGCAGTTCTTC.

V and J are TRBV28 and TRBJ1-1; 9 bases agree with TRBD1. The CDR3 totals 18 residues. The V segment lost 2 bases and the J segment 1 base; nucleotides outside the gene matches: 11. CDR1 is MDHEN, CDR2 SYDVKM, per germline. CDR3 bases: TGTGCCAGCAGTTTAACCCTGGGACAGGGCGTAGCGAACACTGAAGCTTTCTTT. This gives the protein CASSLTLGQGVANTEAFF. The complete variable domain, with remaining parts taken from reference TRBV28 and TRBJ1-1, reads DVKVTQSSRYLVKRTGEKVFLECVQDMDHENMFWYRQDPGLGLRLIYFSYDVKMKEKGDIPEGYSVSREKKERFSLILESASTNQTSMYLCASSLTLGQGVANTEAFFGQGTRLTVV.

The rearrangement links TRBV9 to TRBJ2-3; possibly TRBD1 for D (5 bases). CDR1 SGDLS and CDR2 YYNGEE come from the germline V gene. Trimming pared 3 bases from V and 0 bases from J, leaving 11 bases between. There are 15 residues in the CDR3. CDR3 DNA: TGTGCCAGCAGCGCCACAGGAGATAGCACAGATACGCAGTATTTT. This encodes CASSATGDSTDTQYF. The variable domain in full, with the rest retrieved from reference TRBV9 and TRBJ2-3, is DSGVTQTPKHLITATGQRVTLRCSPRSGDLSVYWYQQSLDQGLQFLIQYYNGEERAKGNILERFSAQQFPDLHSELNLSSLELGDSALYFCASSATGDSTDTQYFGPGTRLTVL.

The genes are TRBV11-3 and TRBJ2-7; D ambiguous. There are 16 residues in the CDR3. Germline assignment: CDR1 SGHNT and CDR2 YENEEA. Trimming took off 2 bases at V and 2 bases at J, with 16 bases between the two ends. The CDR3 DNA reads TGTGCCAGCAGCTTACACCCAGGTTTCATCCCCTACGAGCAGTACTTC. Encoded protein: CASSLHPGFIPYEQYF.

The rearrangement joins TRBV27 to TRBJ2-7; TRBD1 matches 10 bases. The J segment lost 4 bases and the V segment lost 4 bases, leaving 16 bases of the junction unmatched. Germline-derived CDR1 and CDR2 are MNHEY and SMNVEV (reference sequence). This CDR3 has 18 amino acids. The CDR3 here is CASSCPRGQGFAGYEQYF. In DNA, the CDR3 is TGTGCCAGCAGTTGCCCGCGGGGACAGGGGTTTGCAGGATACGAGCAGTACTTC.

The chain has TRBV2 and TRBJ1-3, with TRBD1 matching 9 bases. V was pared by 4 bases and J by 2 bases, with 0 bases of the junction left unmatched. This CDR3 has 14 residues. Germline CDR1 SNHLY, CDR2 FYNNEI. CDR3 sequence (DNA): TGTGCCAGCAGTGGACAGGGGGCTGGAAACACCATATATTTT. Its translation: CASSGQGAGNTIYF.